This record concerns one TCR beta chain sequence. These data belong to a study of T-cell reconstitution after alpha-beta-depleted transplantation in children. Unique molecular identifiers were incorporated during preparation of the TCRbeta library. One entry per CDR3 protein, called by TCRdb with MiXCR from the PCR reads. The sample lists about 250,000 distinct CDR3 sequences, roughly a quarter occurring once. The sequence came from a female patient between 2 and 15 years old who had a stem cell transplant for congenital amegakaryocytic thrombocytopenia, so the T cells may come from the graft donor. The sequences come from PBMCs, mostly from graft donor cells, collected 360 days after TCRalphabeta/CD19-depleted stem cell transplant.

In nucleotides, the CDR3 is TGCGCCAGCAGCTTGGACGGGGACAGGGGAGATGGCTACACCTTC. Its translation: CASSLDGDRGDGYTF. This chain uses TRBV5-1 with TRBJ1-2; 10 bases fit TRBD1. The CDR3 runs 15 residues. V lost 0 bases and J lost 6; bases outside the gene matches: 5. Germline values: CDR1 SGHRS, CDR2 YFSETQ.